The 11 T cell receptor beta chains listed next were all sequenced from one sample in a study of response to subunit inactivated influenza vaccine. TCRdb ran MiXCR on the RT-PCR reads and lists one entry per CDR3 protein. The top ten clones hold 11% of a sample with 500,000 to 600,000 distinct CDR3 sequences, 11% to 15% of them seen once. Sample: PBMCs from blood, taken 11 to 12 days after vaccination. These receptors came from a man aged 45-60 years who received an inactivated influenza vaccine.

The table lists this clonotype with a few counts. The chain combines TRBV2 with TRBJ1-4; the match to TRBD1 covers 7 bases. This CDR3 is built from 14 residues. The germline CDR1 and CDR2 sequences are SNHLY and FYNNEI. Losses at the gene ends were 6 bases for V and 8 bases for J; bases not matched to a gene: 9. Here the CDR3 reads CASRDRVIGEKLFF. The CDR3 region has the DNA TGTGCCAGCAGAGACAGGGTAATCGGAGAAAAACTGTTTTTT.

This chain uses TRBV4-3 with TRBJ2-2; possibly TRBD1 or TRBD2 for D (5 bases each). Germline V gives CDR1 LGHNA, CDR2 YSLEER. V lost 0 bases and J 5 bases, leaving 13 bases between the germline ends. There are 16 residues in the CDR3. CDR3: CASSQEGPPGTGELFF. The CDR3, as DNA: TGCGCCAGCAGCCAAGAGGGACCCCCGGGGACCGGGGAGCTGTTTTTT.

This clonotype was picked up a small number of times. This sequence joins TRBV11-2 and TRBJ2-3; 7 bases agree with TRBD1. The germline V gene has CDR1 SGHAT and CDR2 FQNNGV. This CDR3 region has 16 residues. V shed 4 bases and J 2 bases; nucleotides not matched to a gene: 9. CDR3 sequence (DNA): TGTGCCAGCAGCTCAGGGACCGGGACAGTCACAGATACGCAGTATTTT. Protein product: CASSSGTGTVTDTQYF.

The chain uses TRBV4-1 and TRBJ1-4; 8 nucleotides line up with TRBD1. V was clipped by 4 bases and J by 7 bases; unmatched bases: 8. CDR3 length equals 15 residues. The germline V gene has CDR1 MGHRA and CDR2 YSYEKL. The CDR3 region has the DNA TGCGCCAGCAGCCCCGCAGGGGGCGCAGGTGAAAAACTGTTTTTT. This codes for CASSPAGGAGEKLFF.

A few counts support this clonotype. The J gene is TRBJ1-2, the V gene TRBV28, with D possibly being TRBD1 (5 bases). V lost 3 bases and J 4 bases, leaving 18 bases between the germline ends. This CDR3 is built from 16 residues. CDR1 MDHEN and CDR2 SYDVKM come from the germline V gene. CDR3 residues: CASSFNPRQISYGYTF. DNA for the CDR3: TGTGCCAGCAGTTTCAATCCAAGACAGATTTCCTATGGCTACACCTTC.

The V gene is TRBV28, the J gene TRBJ2-7; D remains unclear. Germline CDR1 and CDR2: MDHEN and SYDVKM. This CDR3 is 13 amino acids long. With 7 bases removed from V and 7 bases from J, the gap between germline ends came to 17 bases. CDR3 in DNA: TGTGCCAGCAACTTACGGGCCCTTCAGGAGCAGTACTTC. The encoded protein is CASNLRALQEQYF.

The gene calls are TRBV7-6 and TRBJ2-7; 9 bases line up with TRBD2. Germline V gene lookup returns CDR1 SGHVS and CDR2 FNYEAQ. V shed 4 bases and J 4 bases; nucleotides not matched to a gene: 8. This CDR3 is built from 15 residues. The CDR3 loop is CASSWASGVVYEQYF. CDR3 DNA: TGTGCCAGCAGCTGGGCTAGCGGGGTGGTGTACGAGCAGTACTTC.

This clonotype showed up just a few times. The chain couples TRBV5-1 to TRBJ1-2; 8 nucleotides line up with TRBD1. Germline loops: CDR1 SGHRS, CDR2 YFSETQ. Trimming removed 0 bases from V and 2 bases from J; junction bases left unmatched: 12. This CDR3 has 18 residues. The CDR3 reads CASSLAMAGGVRNYGYTF. The CDR3 DNA follows: TGCGCCAGCAGCTTGGCCATGGCAGGGGGCGTGAGAAACTATGGCTACACCTTC.

The V call is TRBV5-1, the J call TRBJ2-7, with D maybe TRBD2 (5 bases). V was pared by 0 bases and J by 2 bases, with 15 bases between. CDR1 SGHRS and CDR2 YFSETQ come from the germline V gene. The CDR3 loop spans 16 amino acids. The CDR3 reads CASSLAAGTRTYEQYF. The CDR3, as DNA: TGCGCCAGCAGCTTGGCCGCGGGTACGAGAACCTACGAGCAGTACTTC.

In its sample, this clonotype was seen a few times. The chain couples TRBV21-1 to TRBJ2-1; the DNA was not used to check the table's D call, TRBD2. TRBV21-1 has pseudogene status. The CDR3 extends over 13 amino acids. CDR3 sequence reads: CASLQRGGDEQFF. The CDR3 DNA sequence: TGTGCCAGCCTACAGCGGGGGGGGGATGAGCAGTTCTTC.

This chain links TRBV20-1 with TRBJ2-3; 10 nucleotides agree with TRBD2. The V segment lost 3 bases and the J segment 2 bases; nucleotides outside the gene matches: 8. The CDR3 consists of 16 residues. Germline lookup yields CDR1 DFQATT and CDR2 SNEGSKA (reference sequence). The DNA for the CDR3 is TGCAGTGCTAGGATTAGCGGGGGGCCCAACACAGATACGCAGTATTTT. Its translation is CSARISGGPNTDTQYF.